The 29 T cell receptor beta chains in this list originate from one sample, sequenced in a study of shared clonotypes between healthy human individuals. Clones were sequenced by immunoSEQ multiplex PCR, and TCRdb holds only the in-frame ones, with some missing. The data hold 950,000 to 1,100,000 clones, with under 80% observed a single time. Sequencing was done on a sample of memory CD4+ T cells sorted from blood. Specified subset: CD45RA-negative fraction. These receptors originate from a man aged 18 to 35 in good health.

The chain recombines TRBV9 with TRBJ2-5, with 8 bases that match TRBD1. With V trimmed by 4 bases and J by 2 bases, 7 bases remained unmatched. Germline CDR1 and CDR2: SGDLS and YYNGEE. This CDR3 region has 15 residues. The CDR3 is CASSRRGDRQETQYF. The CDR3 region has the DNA TGTGCCAGCAGCCGCCGAGGGGACAGGCAAGAGACCCAGTACTTC.

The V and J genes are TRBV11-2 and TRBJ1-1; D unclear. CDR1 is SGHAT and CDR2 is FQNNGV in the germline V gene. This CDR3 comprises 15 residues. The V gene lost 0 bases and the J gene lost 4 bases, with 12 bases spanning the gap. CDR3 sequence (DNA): TGTGCCAGCAGCTTAGAAGCCGGGGAGGGCACTGAAGCTTTCTTT. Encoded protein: CASSLEAGEGTEAFF.

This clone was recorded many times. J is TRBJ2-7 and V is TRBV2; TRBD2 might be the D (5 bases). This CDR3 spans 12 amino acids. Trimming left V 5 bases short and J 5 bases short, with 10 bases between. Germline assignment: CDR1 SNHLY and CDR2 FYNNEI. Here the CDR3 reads CASSRGWNEQYF. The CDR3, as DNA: TGTGCCAGCAGTCGGGGTTGGAACGAGCAGTACTTC.

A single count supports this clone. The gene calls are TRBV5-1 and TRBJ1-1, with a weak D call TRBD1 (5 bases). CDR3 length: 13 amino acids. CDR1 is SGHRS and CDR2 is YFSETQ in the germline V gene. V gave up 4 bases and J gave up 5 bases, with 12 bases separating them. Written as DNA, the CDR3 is TGCGCCAGCAGCGAAGCAGGGTGGACTGAAGCTTTCTTT. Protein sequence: CASSEAGWTEAFF. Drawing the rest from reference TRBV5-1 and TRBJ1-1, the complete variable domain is KAGVTQTPRYLIKTRGQQVTLSCSPISGHRSVSWYQQTPGQGLQFLFEYFSETQRNKGNFPGRFSGRQFSNSRSEMNVSTLELGDSALYLCASSEAGWTEAFFGQGTRLTVV.

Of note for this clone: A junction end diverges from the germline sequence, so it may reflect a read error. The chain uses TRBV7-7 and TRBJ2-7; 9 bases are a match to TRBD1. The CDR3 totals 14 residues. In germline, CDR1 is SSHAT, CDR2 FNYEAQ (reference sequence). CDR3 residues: CASSQDRGVGEQYF. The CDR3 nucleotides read TGTGCTAGCAGCCAGGACAGGGGCGTTGGCGAGCAGTACTTC.

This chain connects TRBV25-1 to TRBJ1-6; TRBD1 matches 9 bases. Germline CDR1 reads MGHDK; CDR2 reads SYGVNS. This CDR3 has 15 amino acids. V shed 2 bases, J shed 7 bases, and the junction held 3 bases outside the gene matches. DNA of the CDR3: TGTGCCAGCAGTGAAAACAGGGGGCTGAATTCACCCCTCCACTTT. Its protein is CASSENRGLNSPLHF. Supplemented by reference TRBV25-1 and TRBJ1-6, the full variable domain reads EADIYQTPRYLVIGTGKKITLECSQTMGHDKMYWYQQDPGMELHLIHYSYGVNSTEKGDLSSESTVSRIRTEHFPLTLESARPSHTSQYLCASSENRGLNSPLHFGNGTRLTVT.

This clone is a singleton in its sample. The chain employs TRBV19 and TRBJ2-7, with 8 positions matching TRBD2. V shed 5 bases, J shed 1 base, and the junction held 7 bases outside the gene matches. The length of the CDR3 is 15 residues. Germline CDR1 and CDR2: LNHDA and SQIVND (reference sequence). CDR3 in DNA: TGTGCCAGTAGTCCTGGACTAGCAAGGTCCTACGAGCAGTACTTC. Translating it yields CASSPGLARSYEQYF.

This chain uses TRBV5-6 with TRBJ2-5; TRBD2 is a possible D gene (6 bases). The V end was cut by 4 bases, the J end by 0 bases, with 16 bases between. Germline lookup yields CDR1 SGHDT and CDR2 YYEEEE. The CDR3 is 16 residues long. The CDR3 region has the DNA TGTGCCAGCAGCCCCCGTTCGGGAGAGTACCAAGAGACCCAGTACTTC. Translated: CASSPRSGEYQETQYF. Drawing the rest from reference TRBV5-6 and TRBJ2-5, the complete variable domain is DAGVTQSPTHLIKTRGQQVTLRCSPKSGHDTVSWYQQALGQGPQFIFQYYEEEERQRGNFPDRFSGHQFPNYSSELNVNALLLGDSALYLCASSPRSGEYQETQYFGPGTRLLVL.

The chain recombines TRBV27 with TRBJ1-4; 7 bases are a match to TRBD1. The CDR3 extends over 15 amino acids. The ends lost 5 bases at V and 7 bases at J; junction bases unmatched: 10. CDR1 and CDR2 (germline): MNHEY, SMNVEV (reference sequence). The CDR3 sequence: CASSPQDRRSEKLFF. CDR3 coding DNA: TGTGCCAGCAGTCCGCAGGACAGGAGGAGTGAAAAACTGTTTTTT.

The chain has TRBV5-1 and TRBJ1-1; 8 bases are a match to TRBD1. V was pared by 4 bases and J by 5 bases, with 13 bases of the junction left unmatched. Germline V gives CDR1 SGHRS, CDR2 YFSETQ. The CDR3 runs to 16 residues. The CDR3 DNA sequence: TGCGCCAGCAGCACGGGGACAGGCCTTGGGGGAACTGAAGCTTTCTTT. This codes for CASSTGTGLGGTEAFF.

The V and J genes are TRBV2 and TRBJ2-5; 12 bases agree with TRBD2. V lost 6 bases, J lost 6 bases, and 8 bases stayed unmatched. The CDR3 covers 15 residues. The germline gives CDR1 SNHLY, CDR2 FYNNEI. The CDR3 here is CASRPGTSGQKTQYF. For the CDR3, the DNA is TGTGCCAGCAGGCCAGGGACTAGCGGGCAAAAGACCCAGTACTTC.

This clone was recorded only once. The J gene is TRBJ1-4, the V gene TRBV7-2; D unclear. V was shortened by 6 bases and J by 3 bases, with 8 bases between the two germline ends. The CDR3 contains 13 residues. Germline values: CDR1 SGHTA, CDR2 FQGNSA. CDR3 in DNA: TGTGCCAGCAGGCCTCGTTCTAATGAAAAACTGTTTTTT. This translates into CASRPRSNEKLFF.

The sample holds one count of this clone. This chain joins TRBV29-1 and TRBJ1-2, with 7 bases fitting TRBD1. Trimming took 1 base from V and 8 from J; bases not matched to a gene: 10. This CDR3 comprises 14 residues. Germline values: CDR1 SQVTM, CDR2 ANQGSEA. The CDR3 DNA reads TGCAGCGTTGAAGTGACAGGGTACTTGGCGGGCTACACCTTC. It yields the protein CSVEVTGYLAGYTF.

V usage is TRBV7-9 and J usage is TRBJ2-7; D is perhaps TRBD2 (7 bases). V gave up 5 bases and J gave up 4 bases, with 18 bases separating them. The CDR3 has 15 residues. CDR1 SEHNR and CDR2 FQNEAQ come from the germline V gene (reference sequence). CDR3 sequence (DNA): TGTGCCAGCAGCCCCCGAGGGGGAGGGGGATACGAGCAGTACTTC. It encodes CASSPRGGGGYEQYF.

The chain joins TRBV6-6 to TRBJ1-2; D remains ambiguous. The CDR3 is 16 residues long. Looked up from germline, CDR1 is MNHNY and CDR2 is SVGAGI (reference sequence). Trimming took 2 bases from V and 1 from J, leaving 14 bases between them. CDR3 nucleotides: TGTGCCAGCAGTTACGACACTAACGGGGTTAACTATGGCTACACCTTC. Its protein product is CASSYDTNGVNYGYTF.

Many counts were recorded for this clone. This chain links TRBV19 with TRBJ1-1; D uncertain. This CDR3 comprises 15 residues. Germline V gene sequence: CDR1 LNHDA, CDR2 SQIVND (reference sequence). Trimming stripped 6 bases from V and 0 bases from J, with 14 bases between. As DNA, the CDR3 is TGTGCCAGTAGCCCCGAGGACTCCTTGAACACTGAAGCTTTCTTT. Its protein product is CASSPEDSLNTEAFF.

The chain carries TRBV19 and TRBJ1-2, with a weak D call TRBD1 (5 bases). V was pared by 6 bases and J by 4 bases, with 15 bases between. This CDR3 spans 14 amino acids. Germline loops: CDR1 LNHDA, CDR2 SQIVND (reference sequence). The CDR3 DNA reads TGTGCCAGTAGGACGACATGGGGCCCCTATGGCTACACCTTC. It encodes CASRTTWGPYGYTF. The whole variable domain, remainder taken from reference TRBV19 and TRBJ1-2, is DGGITQSPKYLFRKEGQNVTLSCEQNLNHDAMYWYRQDPGQGLRLIYYSQIVNDFQKGDIAEGYSVSREKKESFPLTVTSAQKNPTAFYLCASRTTWGPYGYTFGSGTRLTVV.

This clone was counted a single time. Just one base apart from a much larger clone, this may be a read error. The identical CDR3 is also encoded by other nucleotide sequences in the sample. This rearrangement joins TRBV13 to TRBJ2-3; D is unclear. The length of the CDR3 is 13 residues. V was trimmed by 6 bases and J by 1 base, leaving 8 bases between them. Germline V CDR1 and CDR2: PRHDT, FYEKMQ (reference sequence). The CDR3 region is CASSLPGTDTQYF. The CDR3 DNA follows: TGTGCCAGCAGTCTTCCGGGCACAGATACGCAGTATTTT.

The CDR3 spells CASSRGVMSYEQYF. The DNA of the CDR3 is TGTGCCAGCTCCCGGGGGGTGATGTCCTACGAGCAGTACTTC. The chain uses TRBV18 and TRBJ2-7, with 7 bases fitting TRBD2. There are 14 residues in the CDR3. Germline V gene data show CDR1 as KGHSH and CDR2 as LQKENI. The J segment lost 1 base and the V segment lost 6 bases, leaving 6 bases of the junction unmatched.

CDR3 loop: CASSLGRSSGNTIYF. Written as DNA, the CDR3 is TGTGCCAGCAGTTTGGGAAGGAGCTCTGGAAACACCATATATTTT. The chain joins TRBV27 to TRBJ1-3; no definite D call. The V gene's germline CDR1 is MNHEY and CDR2 SMNVEV (reference sequence). The CDR3 has 15 amino acids. The germline V and J ends were trimmed by 3 bases and 0 bases, with 9 bases remaining between them.

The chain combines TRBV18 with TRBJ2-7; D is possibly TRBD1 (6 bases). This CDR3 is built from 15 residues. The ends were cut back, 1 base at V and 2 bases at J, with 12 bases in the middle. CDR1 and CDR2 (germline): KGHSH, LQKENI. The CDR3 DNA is TGTGCCAGCTCACCACGGGGAAAGGGGGCCTACGAGCAGTACTTC. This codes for CASSPRGKGAYEQYF. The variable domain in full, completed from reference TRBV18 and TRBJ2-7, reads NAGVMQNPRHLVRRRGQEARLRCSPMKGHSHVYWYRQLPEEGLKFMVYLQKENIIDESGMPKERFSAEFPKEGPSILRIQQVVRGDSAAYFCASSPRGKGAYEQYFGPGTRLTVT.

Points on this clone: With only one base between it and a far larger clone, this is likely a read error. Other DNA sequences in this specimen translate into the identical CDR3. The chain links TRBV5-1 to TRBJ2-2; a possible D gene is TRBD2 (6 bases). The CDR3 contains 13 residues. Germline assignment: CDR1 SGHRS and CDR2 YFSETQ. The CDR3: CASGRGSAGELFF. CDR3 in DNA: TGCGCCAGCGGGCGGGGCAGCGCCGGGGAGCTGTTTTTC.

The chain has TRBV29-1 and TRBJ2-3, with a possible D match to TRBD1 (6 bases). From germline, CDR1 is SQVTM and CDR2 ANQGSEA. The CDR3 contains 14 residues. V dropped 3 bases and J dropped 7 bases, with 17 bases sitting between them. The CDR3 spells CSVENNRESNTQYF. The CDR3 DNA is TGCAGCGTTGAGAATAACAGGGAGTCCAATACGCAGTATTTT.

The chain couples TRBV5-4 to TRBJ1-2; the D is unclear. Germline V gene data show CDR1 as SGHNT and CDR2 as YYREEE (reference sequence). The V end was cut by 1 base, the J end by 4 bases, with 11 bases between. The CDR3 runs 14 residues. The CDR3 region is CASSLYPGPYGYTF. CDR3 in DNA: TGTGCCAGCAGCTTGTATCCGGGCCCCTATGGCTACACCTTC.

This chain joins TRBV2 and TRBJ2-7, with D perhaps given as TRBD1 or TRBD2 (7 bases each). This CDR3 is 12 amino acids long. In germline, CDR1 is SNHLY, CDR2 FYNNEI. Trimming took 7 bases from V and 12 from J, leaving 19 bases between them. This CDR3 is CASMGGGGWLYF. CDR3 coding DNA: TGTGCCAGCATGGGGGGAGGGGGCTGGTTGTACTTC.

CDR3 sequence reads: CASSLNPQGSDTQYF. For the CDR3, the DNA is TGCGCCAGCAGCTTGAATCCACAGGGGTCAGATACGCAGTATTTT. This rearrangement joins TRBV5-1 to TRBJ2-3, with 7 nucleotides matching TRBD1. This CDR3 has 15 residues. In germline, CDR1 is SGHRS, CDR2 YFSETQ. J was trimmed by 4 bases and V by 1 base; bases with no gene match: 6.

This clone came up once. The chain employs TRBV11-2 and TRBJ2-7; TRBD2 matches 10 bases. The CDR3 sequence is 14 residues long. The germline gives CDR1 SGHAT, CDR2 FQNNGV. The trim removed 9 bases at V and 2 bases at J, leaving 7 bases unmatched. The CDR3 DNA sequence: TGTGCCAGTATGAGACTAGCGGGCGCCTACGAGCAGTACTTC. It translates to CASMRLAGAYEQYF.

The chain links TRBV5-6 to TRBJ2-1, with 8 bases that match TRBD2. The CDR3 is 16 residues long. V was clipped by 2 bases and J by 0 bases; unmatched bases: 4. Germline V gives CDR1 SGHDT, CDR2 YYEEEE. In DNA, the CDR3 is TGTGCCAGCAGCTTCATAGCGGGGAGCTCCTACAATGAGCAGTTCTTC. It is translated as CASSFIAGSSYNEQFF.

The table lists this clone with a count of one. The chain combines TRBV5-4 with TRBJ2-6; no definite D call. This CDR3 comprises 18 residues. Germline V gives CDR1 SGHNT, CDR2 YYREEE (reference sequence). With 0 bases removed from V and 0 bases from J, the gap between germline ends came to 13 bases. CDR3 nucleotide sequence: TGTGCCAGCAGCTTGGAAGCTAGGGTGGGCTCTGGGGCCAACGTCCTGACTTTC. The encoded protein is CASSLEARVGSGANVLTF.